Listed below are T cell receptor beta chains from one sample, sequenced in a study of blood T cell repertoires in COVID-19. TCRdb's copy holds only in-frame clones and misses some; the assay was immunoSEQ multiplex PCR. This sample has over 45,000 clones, with around 88% found just once. Specimen: peripheral blood. Receptors originate from a woman of 80 years or more with acute or convalescent COVID-19. CDR3s include the opening cysteine and the closing phenylalanine or tryptophan. The D gene is left open where the match is weak. A clone size is listed for some rows: how often the clone was seen (once, few, many), or a class if it is expanded.

TRBV7-3	TRBJ1-1	.	.	TGTGCCAGCAGCTTATCCTCGGGGAGGGCTGAAGCTTTCTTT	CASSLSSGRAEAFF
TRBV5-8	TRBJ2-5	.	TRBD1	TGTGCCAGCAGCTTGGGGACAGGGGCCCAAGAGACCCAGTACTTC	CASSLGTGAQETQYF
TRBV4-1	TRBJ2-1	.	TRBD2	TGCGCCAGCAGCCAAGCCCCGGGACTAGCGGGGATATCATTCTCCTACAATGAGCAGTTCTTC	CASSQAPGLAGISFSYNEQFF
TRBV7-9	TRBJ2-7	.	TRBD1	TGTGCCAGCAGCTCCCGGGACAGGGCGCGAGAGGCCTACGAGCAGTACTTC	CASSSRDRAREAYEQYF
TRBV19	TRBJ2-5	.	.	TGTGCCAGTACTAATTCTGTGGAGGGTGAGGTGAGGACCCAGTACTTC	CASTNSVEGEVRTQYF
TRBV7-6	TRBJ2-2	few	.	TGTGCCAGCAGCCCGGGAAGGGCCACCCGATCCGGGGAGCTGTTTTTT	CASSPGRATRSGELFF
TRBV6-4	TRBJ2-1	.	TRBD2	TGTGCCAGCAGTCCCGTCAGAGCGGGAGAGCAGTTCTTC	CASSPVRAGEQFF
TRBV24-1	TRBJ2-2	.	TRBD2	TGTGCCACCAGTGATTTCCCGCGGGGGGGGCCGGACACCGGGGAGCTGTTTTTT	CATSDFPRGGPDTGELFF
TRBV19	TRBJ1-6	.	.	TGTGCCAGTAGTACCACCAGAGGGCTCTCACCCCTCCACTTT	CASSTTRGLSPLHF
TRBV7-9	TRBJ2-7	.	TRBD1	TGTGCCAGCAGCCCCACAACGGGACAGGCGGCTTACGAGCAGTACTTC	CASSPTTGQAAYEQYF
TRBV7-2	TRBJ1-2	.	.	TGTGCCAGCAGCGCCCCCGGGGGGGCTTCGGGCTACACCTTC	CASSAPGGASGYTF
TRBV6-5	TRBJ2-1	.	.	TGTGCCAGCCAAGGGGCGTATGAGCAGTTCTTC	CASQGAYEQFF
TRBV11-2	TRBJ2-1	.	TRBD1	TGTGCCAGCAGCCACCAAAGGGGGCGTAATGAGCAGTTCTTC	CASSHQRGRNEQFF
TRBV3-1/TRBV3-2	TRBJ1-2	.	.	TGTGCCAGCAGTCAGGACAGAGTCTATGGCTACACCTTC	CASSQDRVYGYTF
TRBV2	TRBJ2-2	.	.	TGTGCCAGCTCACCGACAGATATAGCGAACACCGGGGAGCTGTTTTTT	CASSPTDIANTGELFF
TRBV29-1	TRBJ1-4	.	.	TGCAGCGTTGGGGGCCCTAATGAAAAACTGTTTTTT	CSVGGPNEKLFF
TRBV11-1	TRBJ1-1	few	TRBD1	TGTGCCAGCAGCACCGGGGGAAGAGGGGGCCTCACTGAAGCTTTCTTT	CASSTGGRGGLTEAFF
TRBV18	TRBJ1-6	.	.	TGTGCCAGCTCCCAGGAGGACTCACCCCTCCACTTT	CASSQEDSPLHF
TRBV7-3	TRBJ1-1	.	TRBD1	TGTGCCAGCAGCCCCGGACAGGGAGTCGCTGAAGCTTTCTTT	CASSPGQGVAEAFF
TRBV14	TRBJ2-1	.	.	TGTGCCAGCAGCCAGATGATAGCTTACGTCAGCAATGAGCAGTTCTTC	CASSQMIAYVSNEQFF
TRBV6-5	TRBJ1-1	.	.	TGTGCCAGCAGCGCGGACAATACTGAAGCTTTCTTT	CASSADNTEAFF
TRBV7-9	TRBJ2-7	.	.	TGTGCCAGCAGCCCAGGGGTTTTCCCCTACGAGCAGTACTTC	CASSPGVFPYEQYF
TRBV29-1	TRBJ1-4	.	TRBD1	TGCAGCGCTAAGGAGGGGGCTGGCGAAAAACTGTTTTTT	CSAKEGAGEKLFF
TRBV6-5	TRBJ1-5	.	.	TGTGCCAGCAGTCCTGGGGAGAGCAATCAGCCCCAGCATTTT	CASSPGESNQPQHF
TRBV6-4	TRBJ1-1	.	.	TGTGCCAGCAGTGAGGTTCGGGGCACTGAAGCTTTCTTT	CASSEVRGTEAFF
TRBV15	TRBJ1-1	once	TRBD1	TGTGCCACCAGCAGAGATAAGCTGGGACAGGTAGATAACACTGAAGCTTTCTTT	CATSRDKLGQVDNTEAFF
TRBV7-2	TRBJ1-1	.	.	TGTGCCAGCAGCCTAGACTTAGTTCGCACTGAAGCTTTCTTT	CASSLDLVRTEAFF
TRBV15	TRBJ1-2	.	TRBD1	TGTGCCACCAGCAGAGATTATTCCCCGGGACAGGGCGATGGCTACACCTTC	CATSRDYSPGQGDGYTF
TRBV5-1	TRBJ2-2	.	.	TGCGCCAGCAGCTTGATGACAACGAACACCGGGGAGCTGTTTTTT	CASSLMTTNTGELFF
TRBV5-6	TRBJ2-1	.	TRBD1	TGTGCCAGCAGCTTGGCCGTAAGGGGGCTCTACAATGAGCAGTTCTTC	CASSLAVRGLYNEQFF
TRBV2	TRBJ2-7	.	.	TGTGCCACCCAGAGAGGGTCTGGCGAGCAGTACTTC	CATQRGSGEQYF
TRBV18	TRBJ2-5	.	.	TGTGCCAGCTCACCGAACGGAGCGGGCCAAGAGACCCAGTACTTC	CASSPNGAGQETQYF
TRBV6-5	TRBJ1-2	.	TRBD1	TGTGCCAGCAGTTACACCGGGACAGGGGCTGGCTACACCTTC	CASSYTGTGAGYTF
TRBV19	TRBJ2-5	.	TRBD1	TGTGCCACCGACGGGGACAGCTTCCAAGAGACCCAGTACTTC	CATDGDSFQETQYF
TRBV6-5	TRBJ2-7	.	.	TGTGCCAGCAGAGTCACAGGGCTACTCTCCTACGAGCAGTACTTC	CASRVTGLLSYEQYF
TRBV5-1	TRBJ2-6	.	TRBD1	TGCGCCAGCAGCTTGGGACCGACAGGGACTGGGGCCAACGTCCTGACTTTC	CASSLGPTGTGANVLTF
TRBV6-5	TRBJ1-6	.	.	TGTGCCAGCAAACGGAGCTCCTATAATTCACCCCTCCACTTT	CASKRSSYNSPLHF
TRBV18	TRBJ2-5	.	.	TGTGCCAGCTCACCACCTGCGAACGCAGAGACCCAGTACTTC	CASSPPANAETQYF
TRBV18	TRBJ1-2	.	.	TGTGCCAGCTCACCGGAGGGGAGTTCAAGGGCGATCTATGGCTACACCTTC	CASSPEGSSRAIYGYTF
TRBV6-6	TRBJ1-4	.	.	TGTGCCAGCAGTTACTCGTACGGGGGGGATGAAAAACTGTTTTTT	CASSYSYGGDEKLFF
TRBV23-1	TRBJ1-6	.	.	TGCGCCAGCAGTCATACCGGGAGAGAGGGATCACCCCTCCACTTT	CASSHTGREGSPLHF
TRBV10-1	TRBJ1-1	.	TRBD1	TGCGCCAGCAGTGAGTCAACCCCCGGGACAGATTCGCCGAACACTGAAGCTTTCTTT	CASSESTPGTDSPNTEAFF
TRBV3-1/TRBV3-2	TRBJ1-1	.	TRBD1	TGTGCCAGCAGCCAAGTTTTGAGGGGGCTGGCTTTCTTT	CASSQVLRGLAFF
TRBV30	TRBJ2-5	.	TRBD2	TGTGCCCGAGCGGGGGGGTCTCAAGAGACCCAGTACTTC	CARAGGSQETQYF
TRBV7-9	TRBJ1-6	.	.	TGTGCCAGCAGCTTAGGTGAGAATTCACCCCTCCACTTT	CASSLGENSPLHF
TRBV18	TRBJ2-7	.	TRBD1	TGTGCCAGCTCACCCCTCGGGACAGATTTGGCCTACGAGCAGTACTTC	CASSPLGTDLAYEQYF
TRBV6-5	TRBJ1-5	.	.	TGTGCCAGCAGTACAGGGTCCTCATATCAGCCCCAGCATTTT	CASSTGSSYQPQHF
TRBV3-1/TRBV3-2	TRBJ1-2	.	TRBD1	TGTGCCAGCAGCCAACAACAGGGGTACGGCTACACCTTC	CASSQQQGYGYTF
TRBV5-6	TRBJ1-4	.	TRBD1	TGTGCCAGCAGCTTCGGACAGGGGGCTTCCTATGAAAAACTGTTTTTT	CASSFGQGASYEKLFF
TRBV7-8	TRBJ1-5	once	.	TGTGCCAGCAGCCCCCCTCGTAGCAATCAGCCCCAGCATTTT	CASSPPRSNQPQHF